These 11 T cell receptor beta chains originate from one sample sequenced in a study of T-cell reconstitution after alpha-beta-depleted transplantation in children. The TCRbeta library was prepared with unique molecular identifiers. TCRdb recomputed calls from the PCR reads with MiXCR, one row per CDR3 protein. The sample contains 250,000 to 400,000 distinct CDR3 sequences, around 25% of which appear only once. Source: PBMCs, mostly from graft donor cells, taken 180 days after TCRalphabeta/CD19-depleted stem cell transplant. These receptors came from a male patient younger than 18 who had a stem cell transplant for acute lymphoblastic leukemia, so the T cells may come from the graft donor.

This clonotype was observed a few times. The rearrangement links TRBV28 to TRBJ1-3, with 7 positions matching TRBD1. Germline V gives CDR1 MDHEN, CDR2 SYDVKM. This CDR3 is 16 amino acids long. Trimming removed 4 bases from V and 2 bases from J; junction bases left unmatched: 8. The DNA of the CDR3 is TGTGCCAGCAGTTCCGCCTCCGGGACAGCTGGAAACACCATATATTTT. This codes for CASSSASGTAGNTIYF.

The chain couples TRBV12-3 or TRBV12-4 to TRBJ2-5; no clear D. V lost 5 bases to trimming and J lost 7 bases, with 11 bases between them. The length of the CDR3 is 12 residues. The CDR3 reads CASSLGFRTQYF. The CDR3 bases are TGTGCCAGCAGTCTAGGCTTTCGGACCCAGTACTTC.

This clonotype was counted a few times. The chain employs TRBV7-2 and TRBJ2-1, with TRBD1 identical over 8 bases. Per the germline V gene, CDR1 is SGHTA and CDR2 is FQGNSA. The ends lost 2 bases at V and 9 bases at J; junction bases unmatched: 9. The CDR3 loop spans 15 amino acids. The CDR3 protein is CASSLQSRGQGEQFF. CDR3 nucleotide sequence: TGTGCCAGCAGCTTACAGAGCAGGGGGCAGGGTGAGCAGTTCTTC. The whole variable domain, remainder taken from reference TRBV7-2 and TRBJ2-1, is GAGVSQSPSNKVTEKGKDVELRCDPISGHTALYWYRQSLGQGLEFLIYFQGNSAPDKSGLPSDRFSAERTGGSVSTLTIQRTQQEDSAVYLCASSLQSRGQGEQFFGPGTRLTVL.

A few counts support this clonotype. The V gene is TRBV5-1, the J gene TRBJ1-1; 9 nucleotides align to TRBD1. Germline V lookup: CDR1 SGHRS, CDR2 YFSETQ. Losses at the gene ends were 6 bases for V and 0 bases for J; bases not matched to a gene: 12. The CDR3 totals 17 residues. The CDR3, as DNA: TGCGCCAGCAACTCCGGGACAGGGAATTTCCTGAACACTGAAGCTTTCTTT. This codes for CASNSGTGNFLNTEAFF.

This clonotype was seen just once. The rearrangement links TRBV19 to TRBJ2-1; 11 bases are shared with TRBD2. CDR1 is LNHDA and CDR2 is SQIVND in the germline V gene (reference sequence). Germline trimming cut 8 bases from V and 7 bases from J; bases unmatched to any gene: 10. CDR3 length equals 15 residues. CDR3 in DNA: TGTGCCAGTCAGACGACTAGCGGGGTTGTAAATGAGCAGTTCTTC. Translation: CASQTTSGVVNEQFF.

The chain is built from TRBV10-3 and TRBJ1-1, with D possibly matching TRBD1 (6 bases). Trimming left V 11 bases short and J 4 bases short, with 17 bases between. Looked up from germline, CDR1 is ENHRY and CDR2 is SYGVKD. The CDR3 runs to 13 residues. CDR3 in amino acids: CAVSQGSTTEAFF. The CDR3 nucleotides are TGTGCCGTTTCCCAGGGGTCTACCACTGAAGCTTTCTTT.

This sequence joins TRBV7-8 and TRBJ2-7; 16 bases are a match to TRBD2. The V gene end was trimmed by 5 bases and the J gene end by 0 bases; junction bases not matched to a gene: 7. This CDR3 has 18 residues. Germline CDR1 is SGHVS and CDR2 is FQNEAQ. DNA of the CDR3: TGTGCCAGCAGCCTCGGGACTAGCGGGAGGGTGAGCTCCTACGAGCAGTACTTC. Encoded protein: CASSLGTSGRVSSYEQYF.

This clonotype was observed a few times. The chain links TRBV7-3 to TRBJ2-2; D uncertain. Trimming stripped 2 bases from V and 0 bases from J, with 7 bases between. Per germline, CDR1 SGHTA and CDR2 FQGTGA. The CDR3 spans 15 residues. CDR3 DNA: TGTGCCAGCAGCTTAGCCAAGGCGAACACCGGGGAGCTGTTTTTT. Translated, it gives CASSLAKANTGELFF.

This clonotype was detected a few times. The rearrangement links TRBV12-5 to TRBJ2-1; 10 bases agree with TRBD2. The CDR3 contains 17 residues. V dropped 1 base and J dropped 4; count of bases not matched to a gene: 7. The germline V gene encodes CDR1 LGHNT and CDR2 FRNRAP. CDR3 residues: CASGLAPLAGVYNEQFF. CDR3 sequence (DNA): TGTGCTAGTGGTTTGGCTCCCCTAGCGGGGGTTTACAATGAGCAGTTCTTC.

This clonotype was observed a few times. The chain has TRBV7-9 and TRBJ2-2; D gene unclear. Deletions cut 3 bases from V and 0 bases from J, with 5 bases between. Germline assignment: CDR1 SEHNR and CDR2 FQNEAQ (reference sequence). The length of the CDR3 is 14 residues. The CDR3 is CASSFVANTGELFF. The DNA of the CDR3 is TGTGCCAGCAGCTTCGTCGCGAACACCGGGGAGCTGTTTTTT.

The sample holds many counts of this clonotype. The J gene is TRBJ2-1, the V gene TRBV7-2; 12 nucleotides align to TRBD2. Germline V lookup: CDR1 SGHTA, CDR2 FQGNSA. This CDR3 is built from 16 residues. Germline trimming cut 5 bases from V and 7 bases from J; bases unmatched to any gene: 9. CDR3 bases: TGTGCCAGCAGCCCCCGACTAGCGGGAGCTTGGAATGAGCAGTTCTTC. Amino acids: CASSPRLAGAWNEQFF.